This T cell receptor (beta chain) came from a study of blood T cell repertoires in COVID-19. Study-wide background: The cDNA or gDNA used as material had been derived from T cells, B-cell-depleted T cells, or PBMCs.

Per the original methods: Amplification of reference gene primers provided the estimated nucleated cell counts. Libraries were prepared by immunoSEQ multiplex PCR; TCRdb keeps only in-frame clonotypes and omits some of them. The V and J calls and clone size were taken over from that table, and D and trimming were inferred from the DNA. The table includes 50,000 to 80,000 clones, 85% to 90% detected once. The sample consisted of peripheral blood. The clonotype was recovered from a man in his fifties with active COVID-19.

CDR3 region: CASSRSETGTGELFF. CDR3 bases: TGCGCCAGCAGCCGCAGCGAGACTGGCACCGGGGAGCTGTTTTTT. The V gene is TRBV10-1, the J gene TRBJ2-2; D is unclear. V lost 6 bases and J 4 bases, leaving 15 bases between the germline ends. CDR3 length: 15 residues. The V gene's germline CDR1 is WNHNN and CDR2 SYGVQD (reference sequence).